These 17 T cell receptor beta chains were sequenced from one sample in a study of graft-versus-host responses after intestinal transplantation. Sequenced by immunoSEQ multiplex PCR; TCRdb stores in-frame clones only, minus some. The sample has nearly 95,000 clones, around 93% seen once. The antigens for these receptors are not known. The starting material was unstimulated CD8+ T cells sorted from spleen or lymph node cells, obtained before intestinal transplant. Every receptor here comes from a human donor who received an intestinal transplant.

J is TRBJ2-3 and V is TRBV9; 8 nucleotides align to TRBD2. Germline CDR1 and CDR2: SGDLS and YYNGEE. CDR3 length equals 14 residues. The J segment lost 2 bases and the V segment lost 2 bases, leaving 1 base of the junction unmatched. The CDR3 nucleotides read TGTGCCAGCAGCGTTAGCGGGGTCACAGATACGCAGTATTTT. It is translated as CASSVSGVTDTQYF.

This chain links TRBV23-1 with TRBJ2-2; TRBD1 agrees at 9 bases. TRBV23-1 has ORF status, its function being uncertain. Trimming cost V 6 bases and J 4 bases; bases outside gene matches: 3. The CDR3 is made up of 14 amino acids. This CDR3 reads CASSQDRGTGELFF. The DNA for the CDR3 is TGCGCCAGCAGCCAGGACAGGGGCACCGGGGAGCTGTTTTTT.

The chain employs TRBV4-1 and TRBJ2-1, with D possibly matching TRBD2 (5 bases). The V gene lost 0 bases and the J gene lost 8 bases, with 8 bases spanning the gap. Germline loops: CDR1 MGHRA, CDR2 YSYEKL. The CDR3 spans 13 residues. CDR3 DNA sequence: TGCGCCAGCAGCCAAGATAACGGGGATGAGCAGTTCTTC. Amino acid sequence: CASSQDNGDEQFF.

The chain links TRBV6-5 to TRBJ2-7; tentative D call: TRBD2 (6 bases). Germline-derived CDR1 and CDR2 are MNHEY and SVGAGI. CDR3 length: 12 amino acids. Trimming took 8 bases from V and 5 from J, leaving 13 bases between them. This chain's CDR3 is CASAHRRDEQYF. CDR3 DNA sequence: TGTGCCAGCGCACACCGGAGGGACGAGCAGTACTTC.

This clone has a handful of counts. The chain joins TRBV14 to TRBJ2-3; no clear D. CDR3 size: 12 residues. V lost 2 bases and J lost 6, with 6 bases in between. The germline CDR1 and CDR2 sequences are SGHDN and FVKESK. DNA for the CDR3: TGTGCCAGCAGCCAACCAGGCGATACGCAGTATTTT. This sequence encodes CASSQPGDTQYF.

This clone occurred once. The chain links TRBV6-5 to TRBJ1-2; D remains ambiguous. V was pared by 11 bases and J by 0 bases, with 7 bases between. CDR1 is MNHEY and CDR2 is SVGAGI in the germline V gene. The CDR3 is made up of 11 amino acids. The CDR3: CAVHSNYGYTF. The CDR3 DNA follows: TGTGCCGTTCACTCTAACTATGGCTACACCTTC.

This clone occurred once. The chain has TRBV6-6 and TRBJ1-1; tentative D call: TRBD1 (6 bases). Germline V gives CDR1 MNHNY, CDR2 SVGAGI (reference sequence). CDR3 size: 16 residues. Deletions cut 6 bases from V and 3 bases from J, with 20 bases between. CDR3: CASSFHETGSDTEAFF. The CDR3, as DNA: TGTGCCAGCAGCTTTCACGAGACAGGATCAGACACTGAAGCTTTCTTT.

This clone appeared once. The V gene is TRBV19, the J gene TRBJ2-3; tentative D call: TRBD1 (6 bases). The germline V and J ends were trimmed by 4 bases and 3 bases, with 17 bases remaining between them. CDR1 is LNHDA, CDR2 SQIVND, per germline (reference sequence). The CDR3 length is 16 residues. In nucleotides, the CDR3 is TGTGCCAGTAGTAGGGCAGGGGTGATTGTAACAGATACGCAGTATTTT. It specifies CASSRAGVIVTDTQYF.

V is TRBV30 and J is TRBJ1-1; D possibly corresponds to TRBD1 (5 bases). This CDR3 is built from 14 residues. Germline V CDR1 and CDR2: GTSNPN, SVGIG (reference sequence). Trimming stripped 3 bases from V and 1 base from J, with 12 bases between. CDR3 loop: CAWRTDSTNTEAFF. The CDR3 DNA reads TGTGCCTGGAGGACAGACAGTACGAACACTGAAGCTTTCTTT.

The chain couples TRBV6-1 to TRBJ1-2; D remains ambiguous. Germline-derived CDR1 and CDR2 are MNHNS and SASEGT. The CDR3 has 14 residues. V dropped 2 bases and J dropped 2 bases, with 9 bases sitting between them. The CDR3, as DNA: TGTGCCAGCAGTGAAAGCGCCGGAAACTATGGCTACACCTTC. This codes for CASSESAGNYGYTF.

The chain is built from TRBV15 and TRBJ2-1; possibly TRBD1 for D (6 bases). The V end was cut by 3 bases, the J end by 0 bases, with 12 bases between. CDR1 and CDR2 (germline): LNHNV, YYDKDF (reference sequence). The CDR3 spans 16 residues. This chain's CDR3 is CATSRDRLSSYNEQFF. CDR3 sequence (DNA): TGTGCCACCAGCAGGGACAGATTGAGCTCCTACAATGAGCAGTTCTTC.

This clone was recorded a few times. J is TRBJ1-1 and V is TRBV11-2, with 10 bases fitting TRBD1. CDR3 length equals 14 residues. Germline V lookup: CDR1 SGHAT, CDR2 FQNNGV. V trimming: 5 bases; J trimming: 4 bases; junction bases outside the gene matches: 4. CDR3 sequence: CASSPGTGVTEAFF. CDR3 coding DNA: TGTGCCAGCAGCCCCGGGACAGGGGTCACTGAAGCTTTCTTT.

The chain combines TRBV7-2 with TRBJ2-5; possible D gene TRBD1, 5 bases. Germline V gives CDR1 SGHTA, CDR2 FQGNSA. The V gene lost 4 bases and the J gene lost 6 bases, with 24 bases spanning the gap. There are 17 residues in the CDR3. CDR3 region: CASSSPTTGQQGKTQYF. CDR3 DNA sequence: TGTGCCAGCAGCTCACCCACGACCGGACAACAAGGGAAGACCCAGTACTTC.

The rearrangement links TRBV20-1 to TRBJ2-1, with a tentative D call TRBD1 (6 bases). The germline CDR1 and CDR2 sequences are DFQATT and SNEGSKA (reference sequence). V lost 4 bases to trimming and J lost 10 bases, with 11 bases between them. This CDR3 contains 11 residues. CDR3 loop: CSATGAGEQFF. In DNA form, the CDR3 reads TGCAGTGCTACAGGGGCTGGCGAGCAGTTCTTC.

The chain couples TRBV13 to TRBJ1-1, with 8 bases that match TRBD1. The CDR3 consists of 15 residues. V was pared by 5 bases and J by 1 base, with 6 bases of the junction left unmatched. CDR1 PRHDT and CDR2 FYEKMQ come from the germline V gene (reference sequence). The CDR3 DNA is TGTGCCAGCAGCCCCAGGGGGCGGGGGAACACTGAAGCTTTCTTT. Translated, it gives CASSPRGRGNTEAFF.

The chain combines TRBV30 with TRBJ2-1; 12 bases agree with TRBD2. From germline, CDR1 is GTSNPN and CDR2 SVGIG (reference sequence). The CDR3 totals 12 residues. CDR3 in DNA: TGTGCGTCTAGCGGGGGGGCCGGTGAGCAGTTCTTC. Translated, it gives CASSGGAGEQFF.

The chain combines TRBV23-1 with TRBJ1-5; no definite D call. TRBV23-1 is treated as an ORF (open reading frame) with a function not yet certain. Trimming stripped 0 bases from V and 4 bases from J, with 22 bases between. This CDR3 has 19 amino acids. The CDR3 protein is CASSQSRTRAGMKNQPQHF. For the CDR3, the DNA is TGCGCCAGCAGTCAATCGAGAACGCGGGCGGGGATGAAAAATCAGCCCCAGCATTTT.